The 19 T cell receptor beta chains below all came from one sample that was sequenced in a study of vaccination effects on CD4 cells after COVID-19. In the ViraFEST assay, antigen-specific CD4+ clonotypes were identified by expansion after peptide-pool stimulation. Culture proceeded for approximately nine days, and CD4+ T cells were then isolated. This individual contracted SARS-CoV-2 between March and December 2020, as verified by PCR. The table came from immunoSEQ multiplex PCR; TCRdb's copy has only in-frame clones and leaves some out. In the table there are more than 35,000 clones, approximately 70% of which are singletons. What these receptors recognize is not known. The sequences come from CD4+ T cells from PBMCs cultured with a peptide pool, collected before COVID-19 vaccination. These receptors came from a human donor who had a prior SARS-CoV-2 infection.

The sample holds a few counts of this clone. The chain employs TRBV6-5 and TRBJ1-1; D remains ambiguous. Germline CDR1 and CDR2: MNHEY and SVGAGI. The CDR3 runs to 14 residues. The V end lost 10 bases, the J end lost 3 bases, and 18 bases lay between the germline ends. The CDR3 reads CATYSRYWDTEAFF. The CDR3, as DNA: TGTGCCACTTATTCGCGTTATTGGGACACTGAAGCTTTCTTT.

The chain uses TRBV5-4 and TRBJ2-5; D not resolved. The CDR3 is 15 amino acids. Germline lookup yields CDR1 SGHNT and CDR2 YYREEE (reference sequence). V lost 4 bases and J lost 5, with 18 bases in between. DNA of the CDR3: TGTGCCAGCAGCCTAGACCCCATCGTTCGGGAGACCCAGTACTTC. It is translated as CASSLDPIVRETQYF.

The rearrangement joins TRBV19 to TRBJ2-5; tentatively, D is TRBD1 or TRBD2 (6 bases each). The CDR3 has 14 amino acids. The germline CDR1 and CDR2 sequences are LNHDA and SQIVND (reference sequence). Trimming stripped 9 bases from V and 4 bases from J, with 18 bases between. CDR3 in DNA: TGTGCCAGCCGCCGCCGGGGGCAGGGAGAGACCCAGTACTTC. Its protein is CASRRRGQGETQYF. The entire variable domain, with the rest obtained from reference TRBV19 and TRBJ2-5, is as follows: DGGITQSPKYLFRKEGQNVTLSCEQNLNHDAMYWYRQDPGQGLRLIYYSQIVNDFQKGDIAEGYSVSREKKESFPLTVTSAQKNPTAFYLCASRRRGQGETQYFGPGTRLLVL.

The chain couples TRBV10-3 to TRBJ1-2, with D perhaps matching TRBD1 (6 bases). CDR3 length: 15 amino acids. V was cut by 0 bases and J by 6 bases, with 14 bases left in between. Germline V lookup: CDR1 ENHRY, CDR2 SYGVKD. CDR3 coding DNA: TGTGCCATCAGTGAGTCGATCGTCCAGGGGCATGGCTACACCTTC. This encodes CAISESIVQGHGYTF.

CDR3 nucleotides: TGTGCCAGCAGTCGGAAACCGGAGACAGGGGAGGCTTTCTTT. Translation: CASSRKPETGEAFF. The chain joins TRBV6-5 to TRBJ1-1, with TRBD1 matching 8 bases. Per the germline V gene, CDR1 is MNHEY and CDR2 is SVGAGI. The V and J ends lost 5 bases and 11 bases, in that order; junction bases with no gene match: 13. This CDR3 contains 14 residues.

This clone was found a few times. This chain connects TRBV30 to TRBJ1-2; no firm D call. The CDR3 consists of 15 residues. Germline lookup yields CDR1 GTSNPN and CDR2 SVGIG (reference sequence). The germline V and J ends were trimmed by 0 bases and 7 bases, with 18 bases remaining between them. Written as DNA, the CDR3 is TGTGCCTGGAGTGTACCGGCGGCCGGAGGTTCTGGCTACACCTTC. This sequence encodes CAWSVPAAGGSGYTF. The variable domain in full, completed from reference TRBV30 and TRBJ1-2, reads SQTIHQWPATLVQPVGSPLSLECTVEGTSNPNLYWYRQAAGRGLQLLFYSVGIGQISSEVPQNLSASRPQDRQFILSSKKLLLSDSGFYLCAWSVPAAGGSGYTFGSGTRLTVV.

The rearrangement links TRBV6-4 to TRBJ2-3; 10 bases line up with TRBD2. The CDR3 is made up of 15 amino acids. Trimming took 4 bases from V and 4 from J; bases not matched to a gene: 5. The germline V gene has CDR1 MRHNA and CDR2 SNTAGT. CDR3 amino acids: CASSALAGAPDTQYF. CDR3 coding DNA: TGTGCCAGCAGTGCCCTAGCGGGAGCCCCAGATACGCAGTATTTT.

This clone was found once. The chain employs TRBV7-2 and TRBJ1-5; 8 bases are a match to TRBD1. CDR1 is SGHTA, CDR2 FQGNSA, per germline. V lost 2 bases to trimming and J lost 9 bases; unmatched junction nucleotides: 6. The CDR3 contains 14 residues. For the CDR3, the DNA is TGTGCCAGCAGCTTACGGTCGGGGACAGGGCCCCAGCATTTT. It yields the protein CASSLRSGTGPQHF.

This sequence joins TRBV4-2 and TRBJ2-1, with TRBD2 matching over 10 bases. Losses at the gene ends were 5 bases for V and 5 bases for J; bases not matched to a gene: 3. This CDR3 has 14 residues. Germline CDR1 LGHNA, CDR2 YNFKEQ. CDR3 sequence reads: CASSALAGDNEQFF. CDR3 bases: TGTGCCAGCAGCGCCCTAGCGGGGGACAATGAGCAGTTCTTC.

The rearrangement links TRBV2 to TRBJ1-2; TRBD1 might be the D (5 bases). The V end lost 8 bases, the J end lost 4 bases, and 17 bases lay between the germline ends. The CDR3 runs 14 residues. From germline, CDR1 is SNHLY and CDR2 FYNNEI. DNA for the CDR3: TGTGCCAGCGCCCGGGACGGCCGCCTCTATGGCTACACCTTC. Amino acids: CASARDGRLYGYTF.

The chain employs TRBV7-2 and TRBJ1-2, with 8 bases matching TRBD1. The CDR3 loop spans 16 amino acids. Germline V gene lookup returns CDR1 SGHTA and CDR2 FQGNSA. The trim removed 2 bases at V and 1 base at J, leaving 6 bases unmatched. The CDR3 DNA follows: TGTGCCAGCAGCTTAAGCGGGGACAGGAATAACTATGGCTACACCTTC. Translated, it gives CASSLSGDRNNYGYTF.

The chain links TRBV5-1 to TRBJ2-2; D ambiguous. This CDR3 contains 17 residues. V lost 4 bases, J lost 3 bases, and 19 bases lay in between. Looked up from germline, CDR1 is SGHRS and CDR2 is YFSETQ. CDR3 protein: CASSPGPTNFDTGELFF. The DNA for the CDR3 is TGCGCCAGCAGCCCCGGACCCACAAATTTCGACACCGGGGAGCTGTTTTTT. Together with reference TRBV5-1 and TRBJ2-2, the CDR3 gives the full variable domain: KAGVTQTPRYLIKTRGQQVTLSCSPISGHRSVSWYQQTPGQGLQFLFEYFSETQRNKGNFPGRFSGRQFSNSRSEMNVSTLELGDSALYLCASSPGPTNFDTGELFFGEGSRLTVL.

The genes are TRBV5-1 and TRBJ2-1, with 13 bases aligning to TRBD2. Germline assignment: CDR1 SGHRS and CDR2 YFSETQ. CDR3 length equals 16 residues. V trimming: 4 bases; J trimming: 4 bases; junction bases outside the gene matches: 5. CDR3 sequence (DNA): TGCGCCAGCAGCCTGTGGACTAGCGGGGGTTACAATGAGCAGTTCTTC. It codes for CASSLWTSGGYNEQFF.

This chain uses TRBV6-5 with TRBJ1-2; the D gene is possibly TRBD1 (5 bases). Trimming pared 6 bases from V and 4 bases from J, leaving 15 bases between. Germline loops: CDR1 MNHEY, CDR2 SVGAGI. This CDR3 contains 14 residues. The CDR3 DNA sequence: TGTGCCAGCAGCTCCCCCGGGGCGTCCTATGGCTACACCTTC. It is translated as CASSSPGASYGYTF.

This rearrangement joins TRBV6-5 to TRBJ2-7; weak D call: TRBD1 (6 bases). The CDR3 consists of 14 residues. Germline CDR1 is MNHEY and CDR2 is SVGAGI. V was trimmed by 5 bases and J by 12 bases, leaving 23 bases between them. The CDR3 coding sequence is TGTGCCAGCAGTACCGGGGCCACAGGGCGGAAATTGTACTTC. Translating gives CASSTGATGRKLYF.

The chain uses TRBV3-1 (or the pseudogene TRBV3-2) and TRBJ1-2; the D gene is possibly TRBD1 (6 bases). Germline CDR1 reads LGHDT; CDR2 reads YNNKEL (reference sequence). CDR3 size: 12 residues. V was trimmed by 7 bases and J by 8 bases, leaving 14 bases between them. CDR3 amino acids: CASTSQGGGYTF. The DNA for the CDR3 is TGTGCCAGCACCTCACAGGGAGGGGGCTACACCTTC.

This chain links TRBV29-1 with TRBJ2-1; TRBD2 agrees at 11 bases. V trimming: 4 bases; J trimming: 1 base; junction bases outside the gene matches: 3. The germline V gene encodes CDR1 SQVTM and CDR2 ANQGSEA. This CDR3 comprises 15 residues. In nucleotides, the CDR3 is TGCAGCGTTGGGACTAGCGGGCTGTCCTACAATGAGCAGTTCTTC. Its protein product is CSVGTSGLSYNEQFF.

V gene TRBV10-3 combines with J gene TRBJ2-1; 8 bases are shared with TRBD1. Germline CDR1 and CDR2: ENHRY and SYGVKD. CDR3 length equals 14 residues. V trimming: 7 bases; J trimming: 5 bases; junction bases outside the gene matches: 7. The CDR3 DNA sequence: TGTGCCATCAAGCAAGGCAGGGGGCACAATGAGCAGTTCTTC. Protein sequence: CAIKQGRGHNEQFF.

V and J are TRBV5-1 and TRBJ1-1; 7 bases fit TRBD1. V lost 2 bases, J lost 4 bases, and 8 bases stayed unmatched. CDR1 is SGHRS and CDR2 is YFSETQ in the germline V gene. The CDR3 consists of 15 residues. The CDR3 loop is CASSLTGAALTEAFF. CDR3 coding DNA: TGCGCCAGCAGCTTAACAGGGGCGGCGCTCACTGAAGCTTTCTTT.